This T cell receptor beta chain derives from a study of CD8+ T cells in alopecia areata. The treatment is: oral pan-JAK inhibitor, 5-10 mg twice daily. Sampling of alopecia areata patients yielded lesional scalp punch biopsies as well as peripheral blood. The CDR3 has 13 residues. The V end was cut by 3 bases, the J end by 6 bases, with 12 bases between. Per germline, CDR1 SGHDT and CDR2 YYEEEE. In each case, RNA was isolated and then reverse transcribed into cDNA as the sequencing template. TCRdb's table, derived via immunoSEQ multiplex PCR, lists solely in-frame clones and lacks some. This sample has under 200,000 clones, with approximately 62% found just once. Study conclusions and caveats: Links between baseline CD8+ expansion and response need larger treated cohorts. Clarity of TCR sharing across patients fell short of that in mice, possibly HLA-related.

As concerns this clone: The antigen is not known.

The chain recombines TRBV5-6 with TRBJ1-1; no reliable D call. The sample in question was CD4+ T cells sorted from blood, obtained at week 24, from a patient treated with tofacitinib. The sequence was obtained from a human donor with alopecia areata. This CDR3 is CASSSTTQAEAFF. The CDR3 region has the DNA TGTGCCAGCAGCTCCACCACCCAGGCTGAAGCTTTCTTT.